A selection of T cell receptor beta chains follows, all from one sample in a study of shared clonotypes between healthy human individuals. Generated by immunoSEQ multiplex PCR, the TCRdb table keeps only in-frame clones and is missing some. The sample contains some 2,400,000 clones, approximately 94% of which appear only once. Sequencing was performed on naive CD4+ T cells sorted from blood. The source is a man younger than 35 in good health. CDR3s include the opening cysteine and the closing phenylalanine or tryptophan. D genes are given only for firm matches. Some rows have no size entry. The others give once, few or many, or a class for an expanded clone.

clone size	V gene	D gene	J gene	CDR3 protein	CDR3 DNA
NA	TRBV20-1	NA	TRBJ2-7	CSAPSVGEQYF	TGCAGTGCCCCCAGCGTAGGCGAGCAGTACTTC
NA	TRBV5-1	TRBD1	TRBJ1-6	CASSLGQGNSPLHF	TGCGCCAGCAGCCTCGGACAGGGGAATTCACCCCTCCACTTT
NA	TRBV11-2	TRBD2	TRBJ2-3	CASTLRLNSGNSDTQYF	TGTGCCAGCACCTTACGCCTCAACAGCGGGAACTCAGATACGCAGTATTTT
NA	TRBV5-1	NA	TRBJ2-3	CASSADPTDTQYF	TGCGCCAGCAGCGCGGACCCCACAGATACGCAGTATTTT
NA	TRBV6-1	NA	TRBJ1-2	CASSELSRSPYGYTF	TGTGCCAGCAGTGAATTAAGCAGGTCCCCTTATGGCTACACCTTC
NA	TRBV2	NA	TRBJ1-5	CASTGGFNQPQHF	TGTGCCAGCACGGGGGGGTTCAATCAGCCCCAGCATTTT
NA	TRBV6-1	NA	TRBJ1-6	CASSEYVSSYNSPLHF	TGTGCCAGCAGTGAATACGTGAGCTCCTATAATTCACCCCTCCACTTT
NA	TRBV25-1	NA	TRBJ1-6	CASSEYDSPLHF	TGTGCCAGCAGTGAATATGATTCACCCCTCCACTTT
NA	TRBV27	TRBD2	TRBJ2-5	CASSGLADKQETQYF	TGTGCCAGCAGCGGACTAGCGGACAAACAAGAGACCCAGTACTTC
NA	TRBV18	NA	TRBJ2-7	CASSPPRGEVEQYF	TGTGCCAGCTCACCACCACGTGGGGAAGTGGAGCAGTACTTC
NA	TRBV5-1	TRBD1	TRBJ1-1	CASSLEGARTEAFF	TGCGCCAGCAGCTTGGAGGGGGCGAGGACTGAAGCTTTCTTT
NA	TRBV15	NA	TRBJ2-3	CATSRDTANSADTQYF	TGTGCCACCAGCAGAGATACGGCTAATTCTGCAGATACGCAGTATTTT
NA	TRBV6-1	TRBD1	TRBJ1-1	CASSFSTGGTEAFF	TGTGCCAGCAGTTTTAGTACAGGGGGCACTGAAGCTTTCTTT
NA	TRBV30	TRBD1	TRBJ2-4	CAWSTGQALAKNIQYF	TGTGCCTGGAGTACAGGACAGGCTCTAGCCAAAAACATTCAGTACTTC
NA	TRBV4-3	TRBD1	TRBJ1-5	CASSQPRVGTGGRQPQHF	TGCGCCAGCAGCCAACCCAGGGTCGGGACAGGGGGCAGGCAGCCCCAGCATTTT
once	TRBV11-2	TRBD1	TRBJ1-1	CASSMDRVAEAFF	TGTGCCAGCAGCATGGACAGGGTGGCTGAAGCTTTCTTT
NA	TRBV4-3	TRBD1	TRBJ2-7	CASSQRTGHTSSYEQYF	TGCGCCAGCAGCCAACGGACAGGCCACACGAGCTCCTACGAGCAGTACTTC
once	TRBV5-4	TRBD1	TRBJ2-7	CASSTGTGRDEQYF	TGTGCCAGCAGCACAGGGACAGGGCGGGACGAGCAGTACTTC
once	TRBV28	NA	TRBJ2-7	CASSPGGVYEQYF	TGTGCCAGCAGCCCAGGCGGGGTATACGAGCAGTACTTC
NA	TRBV6-1	NA	TRBJ2-1	CASNGKHYNEQFF	TGTGCCAGCAACGGAAAACACTACAATGAGCAGTTCTTC
NA	TRBV11-2	TRBD1	TRBJ2-1	CASSGTGVTEQFF	TGTGCCAGCAGCGGCACAGGGGTCACTGAGCAGTTCTTC
NA	TRBV9	NA	TRBJ1-1	CASSFLQGYTEAFF	TGTGCCAGCAGCTTCTTACAGGGTTACACTGAAGCTTTCTTT
NA	TRBV27	NA	TRBJ1-2	CASSNPLGYGYTF	TGTGCCAGCAGTAATCCCCTCGGCTATGGCTACACCTTC
NA	TRBV6-5	NA	TRBJ2-7	CASSYSGRAYSYEQYF	TGTGCCAGCAGTTACTCGGGCAGGGCTTACTCCTACGAGCAGTACTTC
NA	TRBV5-1	NA	TRBJ2-7	CASSVFGDSYEQYF	TGCGCCAGCAGCGTCTTTGGCGATTCCTACGAGCAGTACTTC
NA	TRBV5-1	TRBD2	TRBJ2-5	CASSSGLAGETQYF	TGCGCCAGCAGCTCGGGACTAGCAGGGGAGACCCAGTACTTC
NA	TRBV5-4	TRBD1	TRBJ1-1	CASRRGQGGQNTEAFF	TGTGCCAGCAGACGGGGACAGGGGGGACAGAACACTGAAGCTTTCTTT
once	TRBV28	NA	TRBJ1-2	CASSPYSGNYGYTF	TGTGCCAGCAGCCCTTATTCAGGGAACTATGGCTACACCTTC
NA	TRBV6-5	TRBD2	TRBJ2-1	CASSSLAGGRYNEQFF	TGTGCCAGCAGTTCGCTAGCGGGGGGCCGCTACAATGAGCAGTTCTTC
NA	TRBV4-1	NA	TRBJ2-7	CASSPSGGPYEQYF	TGCGCCAGCAGCCCATCCGGGGGCCCCTACGAGCAGTACTTC
NA	TRBV15	NA	TRBJ2-5	CATSRASGETQYF	TGTGCCACCAGCAGAGCAAGCGGGGAGACCCAGTACTTC
NA	TRBV19	NA	TRBJ2-4	CASRIVGDGIQYF	TGTGCCAGTAGAATTGTGGGTGACGGCATTCAGTACTTC
NA	TRBV5-4	NA	TRBJ2-7	CASSLDPGPYEQYF	TGTGCCAGCAGCTTGGATCCAGGGCCCTACGAGCAGTACTTC
NA	TRBV5-1	NA	TRBJ2-2	CASSLRLANTGELFF	TGCGCCAGCAGCCTCCGACTAGCGAACACCGGGGAGCTGTTTTTT
NA	TRBV5-4	TRBD1	TRBJ2-5	CASRPGQTQETQYF	TGTGCCAGCAGACCGGGACAGACACAAGAGACCCAGTACTTC